The 21 T cell receptor beta chains below come from one sample, sequenced in a study of shared clonotypes between healthy human individuals. The naive CD8 fraction comprised CD45RO-negative cells positively selected for CCR7 and excluded terminally differentiated effector memory CD45RA+ cells. Here immunoSEQ multiplex PCR was the method, and the copy in TCRdb shows in-frame clones only, minus some. Here the sample spans under 850,000 clones, 85% to 95% being singletons. The sample consisted of naive CD8+ T cells sorted from blood. These receptor sequences come from a man aged 30 to 45 in good health.

The chain uses TRBV7-6 and TRBJ2-7; perhaps TRBD2 as D (5 bases). From germline, CDR1 is SGHVS and CDR2 FNYEAQ. The CDR3 runs 15 residues. V was clipped by 1 base and J by 2 bases, with 12 bases between them. CDR3 DNA sequence: TGTGCCAGCAGCTTAGGAACTAGTCCCCCCTACGAGCAGTACTTC. It yields the protein CASSLGTSPPYEQYF.

The chain uses TRBV28 and TRBJ2-1; D is uncertain. Trimming cost V 7 bases and J 4 bases, with 17 bases left between them. CDR1 and CDR2 from the germline V gene are MDHEN and SYDVKM. The CDR3 has 15 residues. The CDR3 here is CASNFGVDYYNEQFF. DNA for the CDR3: TGTGCCAGCAACTTTGGAGTGGATTATTACAATGAGCAGTTCTTC. Full variable domain (outside the CDR3, taken from reference TRBV28 and TRBJ2-1): DVKVTQSSRYLVKRTGEKVFLECVQDMDHENMFWYRQDPGLGLRLIYFSYDVKMKEKGDIPEGYSVSREKKERFSLILESASTNQTSMYLCASNFGVDYYNEQFFGPGTRLTVL.

The chain combines TRBV5-5 with TRBJ2-2, with D perhaps matching TRBD2 (5 bases). The CDR3 has 15 amino acids. V was trimmed by 1 base and J by 3 bases, leaving 10 bases between them. The germline V gene encodes CDR1 SGHKS and CDR2 YYEKEE (reference sequence). The CDR3 nucleotides read TGTGCCAGCAGCTTGAGAGGGAGCCACACCGGGGAGCTGTTTTTT. Amino acids: CASSLRGSHTGELFF.

The rearrangement links TRBV4-2 to TRBJ2-1; D is unclear. CDR1 and CDR2 from the germline V gene are LGHNA and YNFKEQ. The germline V and J ends were trimmed by 3 bases and 5 bases, with 5 bases remaining between them. The CDR3 is 12 residues long. CDR3 protein: CASSHTHNEQFF. In nucleotides, the CDR3 is TGTGCCAGCAGCCACACCCACAATGAGCAGTTCTTC.

This chain connects TRBV28 to TRBJ2-7; D remains ambiguous. The ends were cut back, 6 bases at V and 2 bases at J, with 8 bases in the middle. Per germline, CDR1 MDHEN and CDR2 SYDVKM. The CDR3 length is 12 residues. CDR3 coding DNA: TGTGCCAGCAGCACGGACGCCTACGAGCAGTACTTC. It codes for CASSTDAYEQYF.

The V gene is TRBV7-9, the J gene TRBJ2-7, with D possibly TRBD2 on 6 matching bases. Trimming took 3 bases from V and 2 from J, leaving 14 bases between them. The CDR3 extends over 15 amino acids. From germline, CDR1 is SEHNR and CDR2 FQNEAQ (reference sequence). CDR3 amino acids: CASSFIQGGAYEQYF. DNA for the CDR3: TGTGCCAGCAGCTTTATCCAGGGAGGCGCCTACGAGCAGTACTTC.

The V call is TRBV7-6, the J call TRBJ2-1; the D gene is possibly TRBD2 (6 bases). CDR1 SGHVS and CDR2 FNYEAQ come from the germline V gene. This CDR3 is 15 amino acids long. V lost 2 bases and J 2 bases, leaving 10 bases between the germline ends. CDR3 region: CASSLYLATYNEQFF. CDR3 nucleotides: TGTGCCAGCAGCTTATATCTAGCGACCTACAATGAGCAGTTCTTC.

V is TRBV10-3 and J is TRBJ2-1; D may match TRBD1 or TRBD2 (5 bases each). Germline values: CDR1 ENHRY, CDR2 SYGVKD. Trimming took off 2 bases at V and 0 bases at J, with 14 bases between the two ends. The CDR3 covers 17 residues. The CDR3 here is CAISEGGDSSSYNEQFF. As DNA, the CDR3 is TGTGCCATCAGTGAGGGGGGTGACAGCAGCTCCTACAATGAGCAGTTCTTC.

This sequence joins TRBV9 and TRBJ2-5, with 9 bases identical to TRBD1. Germline CDR1 SGDLS, CDR2 YYNGEE. J gave up 3 bases and V 3 bases, and 3 bases lay outside the gene matches. The CDR3 runs 14 residues. The CDR3 sequence is CASSGRTGEETQYF. Here the CDR3 DNA reads TGTGCCAGCAGCGGTAGGACAGGGGAAGAGACCCAGTACTTC.

J is TRBJ2-7 and V is TRBV7-9, with TRBD2 identical over 8 bases. With V trimmed by 4 bases and J by 0 bases, 8 bases remained unmatched. The CDR3 runs 16 residues. Germline V CDR1 and CDR2: SEHNR, FQNEAQ (reference sequence). The CDR3 is CASSSWGGTSSYEQYF. The CDR3 bases are TGTGCCAGCAGCTCCTGGGGGGGGACTAGCTCCTACGAGCAGTACTTC.

The chain has TRBV5-6 and TRBJ2-1, with a tentative D call TRBD1 (5 bases). Germline V gene sequence: CDR1 SGHDT, CDR2 YYEEEE. V dropped 2 bases and J dropped 4 bases, with 10 bases sitting between them. The CDR3 has 14 residues. CDR3 sequence: CASSFSRDYNEQFF. The DNA of the CDR3 is TGTGCCAGCAGCTTTTCCAGGGATTACAATGAGCAGTTCTTC. The whole variable domain, remainder taken from reference TRBV5-6 and TRBJ2-1, is DAGVTQSPTHLIKTRGQQVTLRCSPKSGHDTVSWYQQALGQGPQFIFQYYEEEERQRGNFPDRFSGHQFPNYSSELNVNALLLGDSALYLCASSFSRDYNEQFFGPGTRLTVL.

The chain links TRBV14 to TRBJ2-3, with D hard to call. The CDR3 contains 14 residues. V was pared by 3 bases and J by 4 bases, with 11 bases between. Germline assignment: CDR1 SGHDN and CDR2 FVKESK. DNA for the CDR3: TGTGCCAGCAGCCAGTGGATTGTAGCAGATACGCAGTATTTT. Its translation: CASSQWIVADTQYF. The complete variable domain, with remaining parts taken from reference TRBV14 and TRBJ2-3, reads EAGVTQFPSHSVIEKGQTVTLRCDPISGHDNLYWYRRVMGKEIKFLLHFVKESKQDESGMPNNRFLAERTGGTYSTLKVQPAELEDSGVYFCASSQWIVADTQYFGPGTRLTVL.

This clone has only one observation. V is TRBV9 and J is TRBJ2-3; TRBD2 aligns across 14 bases. This CDR3 has 19 residues. J was trimmed by 4 bases and V by 3 bases; bases with no gene match: 13. Germline-derived CDR1 and CDR2 are SGDLS and YYNGEE. The chain's CDR3 is CASSGRRTGTSGGADTQYF. DNA of the CDR3: TGTGCCAGCAGCGGTAGACGAACCGGGACTAGCGGGGGCGCAGATACGCAGTATTTT.

V is TRBV7-3 and J is TRBJ2-1; D is undetermined. CDR3 size: 16 residues. The V gene lost 5 bases and the J gene lost 2 bases, with 16 bases spanning the gap. The germline V gene has CDR1 SGHTA and CDR2 FQGTGA. CDR3 coding DNA: TGTGCCAGCAGCCCGATTCCTAGTGTTCCCTACAATGAGCAGTTCTTC. This encodes CASSPIPSVPYNEQFF.

The chain recombines TRBV29-1 with TRBJ2-7; D gene uncertain. Trimming took off 7 bases at V and 6 bases at J, with 31 bases between the two ends. Per germline, CDR1 SQVTM and CDR2 ANQGSEA. The CDR3 consists of 17 residues. DNA for the CDR3: TGCAGCGCAACCCCCCCTGGTGCCTCGCCCTCCCTTGGCGAGCAGTACTTC. Translating gives CSATPPGASPSLGEQYF.

The genes are TRBV15 and TRBJ1-3; D gene uncertain. From germline, CDR1 is LNHNV and CDR2 YYDKDF (reference sequence). The length of the CDR3 is 11 residues. Trimming shortened V by 5 bases and J by 4 bases, and 3 bases separated the two germline ends. The CDR3 coding sequence is TGTGCCACCAGCGACGGAAACACCATATATTTT. Translated: CATSDGNTIYF.

The table lists this clone with a count of one. This chain uses TRBV4-1 with TRBJ2-3, with 11 bases fitting TRBD2. The CDR3 length is 18 residues. The V and J ends lost 4 bases and 4 bases, in that order; junction bases with no gene match: 13. Germline-derived CDR1 and CDR2 are MGHRA and YSYEKL. CDR3 loop: CASSPRLIAGGPADTQYF. For the CDR3, the DNA is TGCGCCAGCAGCCCTAGACTAATAGCGGGAGGGCCAGCAGATACGCAGTATTTT.

The DNA of the CDR3 is TGTGCCAGCAGTTTCGGGGCCTCCTTGGGGAATGAGCAGTTCTTC. It yields the protein CASSFGASLGNEQFF. The J gene is TRBJ2-1, the V gene TRBV27; D may correspond to TRBD1 or TRBD2 (5 bases each). V was shortened by 3 bases and J by 7 bases, with 16 bases between the two germline ends. This CDR3 spans 15 amino acids. Per germline, CDR1 MNHEY and CDR2 SMNVEV (reference sequence).

This sequence joins TRBV7-3 and TRBJ2-7; TRBD2 is a possible D gene (6 bases). Trimming left V 1 base short and J 3 bases short, with 10 bases between. The CDR3 covers 14 residues. Looked up from germline, CDR1 is SGHTA and CDR2 is FQGTGA. CDR3 coding DNA: TGTGCCAGCAGCTTAAGCGGGGAAAACTACGAGCAGTACTTC. Residues: CASSLSGENYEQYF.

V and J are TRBV28 and TRBJ1-2, with 9 bases that match TRBD1. This CDR3 has 14 amino acids. V lost 3 bases and J lost 3; bases outside the gene matches: 2. The germline V gene encodes CDR1 MDHEN and CDR2 SYDVKM. CDR3: CASSLRTGDYGYTF. DNA for the CDR3: TGTGCCAGCAGTTTGAGGACAGGGGACTATGGCTACACCTTC.

The CDR3 bases are TGTGCCAGCAGAGACGGGGTTGGCACTGAAGCTTTCTTT. It encodes CASRDGVGTEAFF. The gene calls are TRBV2 and TRBJ1-1; no clear D. The germline V gene encodes CDR1 SNHLY and CDR2 FYNNEI. CDR3 length: 13 amino acids. Trimming left V 6 bases short and J 4 bases short, with 12 bases between.